The clone carrying this T cell receptor (beta chain) was counted once. CDR1 and CDR2 from the germline V gene are SGHTA and FQGNSA. There are 17 residues in the CDR3. V was pared by 1 base and J by 6 bases, with 12 bases of the junction left unmatched. The data were taken from a study of blood T cell repertoires in COVID-19. This table comes from immunoSEQ multiplex PCR, and its TCRdb copy is limited to in-frame clones, with some not included. This table holds 200,000 to 250,000 clones, 82% found once. The sample consisted of peripheral blood. V gene TRBV7-2 combines with J gene TRBJ2-1, with 7 bases that match TRBD2. This clonotype originated in a woman between 70 and 85 years old with COVID-19, enrolled during active disease. The CDR3 loop is CASSLVRVRGGSNEQFF. The CDR3 DNA is TGTGCCAGCAGCTTAGTCCGCGTAAGGGGAGGGAGCAATGAGCAGTTCTTC.